This TCR beta chain was retrieved from a study of beta chain features in type 1 diabetes. Study-level findings and limits: Among all four CD4+ subsets, Type 1 diabetes patients had TCRB CDR3s that were moderately but significantly shorter.

The CDR3 contains 13 residues. Germline lookup yields CDR1 SQVTM and CDR2 ANQGSEA. The whole isolated RNA underwent reverse transcription, so sequencing captured expressed TCRB transcripts. Produced via immunoSEQ multiplex PCR; TCRdb's table is partial and in-frame only. Altogether roughly 610,000 clones are present, around a sixth being singletons, with the ten largest covering approximately 0.087%. A few counts support this clone. Its antigen is not known. The TCR sequence derives from a man younger than 30 in good health. The sample consisted of naive CD4+ T cells from blood. V usage is TRBV29-1 and J usage is TRBJ2-5; the D gene is possibly TRBD2 (6 bases). CDR3 protein: CVGGKGAQETQYF. The CDR3 DNA is TGCGTCGGCGGGAAAGGGGCTCAAGAGACCCAGTACTTC.